Below, 28 T cell receptor beta chains from the same sample are listed, as sequenced in a study of T-cell memory formation after mild COVID-19. TCRdb reprocessed the 5' RACE reads via MiXCR and lists one record per CDR3 protein. This sample has 250,000 to 350,000 distinct CDR3 sequences, with more than 15% found just once. Sequenced sample: PBMCs or a T cell subset sorted from them (not recorded which). These receptor sequences come from a man between 18 and 29 years old who had mild COVID-19 (a few samples of this study predate the infection). Cell type and time point are not known.

V is TRBV29-1 and J is TRBJ2-7, with 7 bases that match TRBD1. CDR1 is SQVTM, CDR2 ANQGSEA, per germline. The CDR3 covers 15 residues. V lost 0 bases and J lost 2; bases outside the gene matches: 7. The CDR3: CSVEDLSGTAYEQYF. In DNA form, the CDR3 reads TGCAGCGTTGAAGATCTTTCGGGGACAGCCTACGAGCAGTACTTC.

This chain links TRBV7-8 with TRBJ2-1; TRBD2 might be the D (5 bases). V was clipped by 5 bases and J by 2 bases, with 16 bases between them. The CDR3 is 16 amino acids. CDR1 is SGHVS, CDR2 FQNEAQ, per germline. The CDR3 is CASSPLSSGTYNEQFF. The CDR3 DNA reads TGTGCCAGCAGCCCCCTGTCCTCGGGGACCTACAATGAGCAGTTCTTC.

The rearrangement uses TRBV3-1 and TRBJ2-5; the D gene is possibly TRBD1 (5 bases). The V and J ends lost 0 bases and 5 bases respectively, with 13 bases between them. Germline V gives CDR1 LGHDT, CDR2 YNNKEL (reference sequence). This CDR3 is built from 15 residues. CDR3 coding DNA: TGTGCCAGCAGCCAAGAAGGCGCAGGGTTGGAGACCCAGTACTTC. This sequence encodes CASSQEGAGLETQYF.

The chain employs TRBV10-3 and TRBJ1-1; possible D gene TRBD1, 6 bases. The V gene's germline CDR1 is ENHRY and CDR2 SYGVKD. The ends were cut back, 6 bases at V and 1 base at J, with 9 bases in the middle. The CDR3 totals 13 residues. For the CDR3, the DNA is TGTGCCATCAGCAGGGGAGGGAACACTGAAGCTTTCTTT. Protein product: CAISRGGNTEAFF.

Comment on this clonotype: The junction departs from the called germline gene at one end, perhaps through a read error. The chain carries TRBV2 and TRBJ1-5, with D unclear. CDR1 and CDR2 (germline): SNHLY, FYNNEI. The CDR3 totals 15 residues. The CDR3 DNA is TGTGCCAGCAGTCGGACGCGGTATAGCAATCAGCCCCAGCATTTC. As protein: CASSRTRYSNQPQHF. The whole variable domain, filled in from reference TRBV2 and TRBJ1-5, reads EPEVTQTPSHQVTQMGQEVILRCVPISNHLYFYWYRQILGQKVEFLVSFYNNEISEKSEIFDDQFSVERPDGSNFTLKIRSTKLEDSAMYFCASSRTRYSNQPQHFGDGTRLSIL.

The chain is built from TRBV7-2 and TRBJ1-4; D is possibly TRBD1 (5 bases). V was pared by 3 bases and J by 0 bases, with 17 bases between. The CDR3 is made up of 18 amino acids. Germline V gives CDR1 SGHTA, CDR2 FQGNSA. CDR3: CASSFDSLRFATNEKLFF. CDR3 DNA: TGTGCCAGCAGCTTCGACAGCCTGAGATTTGCAACTAATGAAAAACTGTTTTTT.

This chain links TRBV2 with TRBJ2-3; the D gene is possibly TRBD1 (6 bases). The germline gives CDR1 SNHLY, CDR2 FYNNEI. This CDR3 is 14 amino acids long. V lost 6 bases to trimming and J lost 5 bases, with 15 bases between them. The CDR3 reads CASSIVPGEDTQYF. The CDR3 DNA sequence: TGTGCCAGCAGCATCGTCCCAGGGGAAGATACGCAGTATTTT.

The J gene is TRBJ1-2, the V gene TRBV5-1, with D uncertain. The CDR3 sequence is 13 residues long. Germline V gene sequence: CDR1 SGHRS, CDR2 YFSETQ. The V end was cut by 4 bases, the J end by 1 base, with 8 bases between. This CDR3 is CASSPRDNYGYTF. The CDR3 nucleotides read TGCGCCAGCAGCCCAAGGGATAACTATGGCTACACCTTC.

At least ten counts were recorded for this clonotype. This chain joins TRBV12-3 or TRBV12-4 and TRBJ2-3; the match to TRBD2 covers 10 bases. J lost 1 base, V lost 5 bases, and 3 bases had no gene match. The CDR3 runs to 15 residues. This chain's CDR3 is CASSPLAGGTDTQYF. CDR3 sequence (DNA): TGTGCCAGCAGTCCTCTAGCGGGGGGCACAGATACGCAGTATTTT.

This rearrangement joins TRBV28 to TRBJ1-5, with 9 bases that match TRBD1. CDR1 is MDHEN, CDR2 SYDVKM, per germline. The CDR3 length is 18 residues. V was clipped by 6 bases and J by 2 bases; unmatched bases: 14. In nucleotides, the CDR3 is TGTGCCAGCAGACACCGGGACAGGGTAAGAAGCGGCAATCAGCCCCAGCATTTT. The encoded protein is CASRHRDRVRSGNQPQHF.

In its sample, this clonotype was seen many times. The chain links TRBV11-2 to TRBJ2-2; D unresolved. The V end lost 6 bases, the J end lost 6 bases, and 8 bases lay between the germline ends. The CDR3 sequence is 12 residues long. Germline CDR1 is SGHAT and CDR2 is FQNNGV. CDR3 DNA sequence: TGTGCCAGCAGGCCGCAACCCGGGGAGCTGTTTTTT. Its protein product is CASRPQPGELFF. The full variable domain, rest sourced from reference TRBV11-2 and TRBJ2-2, is EAGVAQSPRYKIIEKRQSVAFWCNPISGHATLYWYQQILGQGPKLLIQFQNNGVVDDSQLPKDRFSAERLKGVDSTLKIQPAKLEDSAVYLCASRPQPGELFFGEGSRLTVL.

This chain connects TRBV24-1 to TRBJ2-1; 7 positions match TRBD1. The CDR3 runs 16 residues. Germline CDR1 is KGHDR and CDR2 is SFDVKD. V dropped 3 bases and J dropped 2; count of bases not matched to a gene: 6. Written as DNA, the CDR3 is TGTGCCACCAGTGATCAAGGGACAGATGCCTACAATGAGCAGTTCTTC. This encodes CATSDQGTDAYNEQFF.

This clonotype was seen ten or more times. This CDR3 reads CASSLTGGHEQYF. The DNA of the CDR3 is TGTGCCAGCAGCTTAACAGGGGGCCACGAGCAGTACTTC. This chain joins TRBV7-2 and TRBJ2-7; 9 bases are a match to TRBD1. The germline CDR1 and CDR2 sequences are SGHTA and FQGNSA. J was trimmed by 5 bases and V by 2 bases; bases with no gene match: 1. The CDR3 loop spans 13 amino acids. Based on the CDR3 plus reference TRBV7-2 and TRBJ2-7, the full variable domain is GAGVSQSPSNKVTEKGKDVELRCDPISGHTALYWYRQSLGQGLEFLIYFQGNSAPDKSGLPSDRFSAERTGGSVSTLTIQRTQQEDSAVYLCASSLTGGHEQYFGPGTRLTVT.

J is TRBJ1-2 and V is TRBV12-3 or TRBV12-4, with D unresolved. The length of the CDR3 is 12 residues. Trimming cost V 3 bases and J 1 base, with 3 bases left between them. The CDR3 DNA reads TGTGCCAGCAGTTTCCGTAACTATGGCTACACCTTC. Protein: CASSFRNYGYTF.

In its sample, this clonotype was seen a few times. The chain employs TRBV6-5 and TRBJ2-3; 8 bases are shared with TRBD1. The CDR3 is 17 amino acids. The junction had 9 bases not matched to a gene; V was cut back by 2 bases and J by 2 bases. Germline loops: CDR1 MNHEY, CDR2 SVGAGI. The CDR3 DNA is TGTGCCAGCAGTTACCCGGACAGGGAGGACCACACAGATACGCAGTATTTT. This encodes CASSYPDREDHTDTQYF.

The sample holds many counts of this clonotype. The chain recombines TRBV7-2 with TRBJ2-3, with 11 bases fitting TRBD1. Germline V gene lookup returns CDR1 SGHTA and CDR2 FQGNSA. The V and J ends lost 7 bases and 2 bases, in that order; junction bases with no gene match: 5. The CDR3 is 15 amino acids. The CDR3 nucleotides read TGTGCCAGCACTCGGACAGGGGGCTTCACAGATACGCAGTATTTT. This encodes CASTRTGGFTDTQYF.

The chain recombines TRBV6-2 or TRBV6-3 with TRBJ1-1; D gene unclear. The CDR3 is 15 amino acids. V lost 0 bases and J 3 bases, leaving 11 bases between the germline ends. Germline assignment: CDR1 MNHEY and CDR2 SVGEGT. Here the CDR3 DNA reads TGTGCCAGCAGTTACTCTAAGGGCAGTTACACTGAAGCTTTCTTT. Its translation is CASSYSKGSYTEAFF.

The J gene is TRBJ1-2, the V gene TRBV20-1; the match to TRBD1 covers 10 bases. The CDR3 consists of 13 residues. Germline assignment: CDR1 DFQATT and CDR2 SNEGSKA (reference sequence). With V trimmed by 6 bases and J by 8 bases, 9 bases remained unmatched. CDR3 DNA: TGCAGTGCAAGCGACAGGGGGCTGGAGGGCTACACCTTC. Its protein is CSASDRGLEGYTF.

The chain uses TRBV2 and TRBJ2-7, with TRBD1 matching 12 bases. Looked up from germline, CDR1 is SNHLY and CDR2 is FYNNEI. The CDR3 contains 15 residues. V was pared by 6 bases and J by 7 bases, with 10 bases of the junction left unmatched. CDR3 in amino acids: CASRDRDRGRGEQYF. The CDR3, as DNA: TGTGCCAGCAGAGACCGGGACAGGGGGCGCGGGGAGCAGTACTTC.

This chain uses TRBV15 with TRBJ1-4; possibly TRBD1 for D (5 bases). The CDR3 loop spans 14 amino acids. Germline-derived CDR1 and CDR2 are LNHNV and YYDKDF (reference sequence). Trimming cost V 5 bases and J 6 bases, with 13 bases left between them. The DNA for the CDR3 is TGTGCCACCAGCCCGGGGGACCCTTATGAAAAACTGTTTTTT. The encoded protein is CATSPGDPYEKLFF.

This clonotype has a handful of counts. This chain connects TRBV7-6 to TRBJ1-1; TRBD1 is a possible D gene (5 bases). CDR3 length: 13 amino acids. CDR1 and CDR2 from the germline V gene are SGHVS and FNYEAQ. Between the trimmed V and J ends, which lost 5 bases and 7 bases, there was a span of 14 bases. This CDR3 reads CASSPGRGGEAFF. The CDR3 DNA is TGTGCCAGCAGCCCGGGCCGGGGGGGTGAAGCTTTCTTT.

This chain uses TRBV20-1 with TRBJ2-7; D is possibly TRBD1 (6 bases). Germline V gene data show CDR1 as DFQATT and CDR2 as SNEGSKA (reference sequence). Trimming left V 5 bases short and J 1 base short, with 12 bases between. The CDR3 extends over 13 amino acids. Here the CDR3 reads CSAWDTSSYEQYV. The CDR3 region has the DNA TGCAGTGCTTGGGACACTTCGTCCTACGAGCAGTACGTC.

This clonotype appeared many times. The genes are TRBV10-3 and TRBJ1-5; 7 bases fit TRBD1. Trimming at V came to 3 bases and at J to 4 bases, leaving 6 bases not matched to a gene. From germline, CDR1 is ENHRY and CDR2 SYGVKD. CDR3 size: 15 residues. CDR3 protein: CAISEPGTDNQPQHF. The CDR3 bases are TGTGCCATCAGTGAACCCGGGACAGATAATCAGCCCCAGCATTTT.

This clonotype was observed a handful of times. The V gene is TRBV12-3 or TRBV12-4, the J gene TRBJ2-1; D is perhaps TRBD2 (5 bases). This CDR3 is built from 15 residues. Between the trimmed V and J ends, which lost 5 bases and 4 bases, there was a span of 15 bases. CDR3 nucleotide sequence: TGTGCCAGCAGTAATTGGGGTACGGGGTACAATGAGCAGTTCTTC. Its translation is CASSNWGTGYNEQFF.

In its sample, this clonotype was seen many times. The rearrangement uses TRBV7-2 and TRBJ2-6; D might be TRBD1 (5 bases). The CDR3 sequence is 15 residues long. V dropped 0 bases and J dropped 4 bases, with 7 bases sitting between them. Germline-derived CDR1 and CDR2 are SGHTA and FQGNSA. CDR3 in DNA: TGTGCCAGCAGCTTAGCAGGGGCCGGGGCCAACGTCCTGACTTTC. Translation gives CASSLAGAGANVLTF.

This clonotype was picked up a small number of times. The rearrangement links TRBV6-2 or TRBV6-3 to TRBJ2-7; TRBD1 is a possible D gene (6 bases). The CDR3 has 13 amino acids. Germline V lookup: CDR1 MNHEY, CDR2 SVGEGT. The V and J ends lost 5 bases and 2 bases respectively, with 10 bases between them. The CDR3 nucleotides are TGTGCCAGCAGTCCTACAGGGCCCTACGAGCAGTACTTC. It encodes CASSPTGPYEQYF.

In its sample, this clonotype was seen a few times. This chain links TRBV5-1 with TRBJ1-5; possibly TRBD1 for D (5 bases). In germline, CDR1 is SGHRS, CDR2 YFSETQ. The V and J ends lost 0 bases and 5 bases respectively, with 15 bases between them. The CDR3 loop spans 16 amino acids. CDR3 region: CASSLGGAGWDQPQHF. The CDR3 DNA reads as TGCGCCAGCAGCTTGGGGGGCGCAGGGTGGGATCAGCCCCAGCATTTT.

This clonotype was detected a few times. The rearrangement links TRBV19 to TRBJ1-2; no definite D call. The CDR3 consists of 17 residues. Germline values: CDR1 LNHDA, CDR2 SQIVND (reference sequence). Trimming removed 7 bases from V and 6 bases from J, with 27 bases in between. The CDR3 spells CASMTGSMASGLNGYTF. CDR3 nucleotides: TGTGCCAGTATGACGGGGTCGATGGCCTCGGGCCTCAATGGCTACACCTTC.